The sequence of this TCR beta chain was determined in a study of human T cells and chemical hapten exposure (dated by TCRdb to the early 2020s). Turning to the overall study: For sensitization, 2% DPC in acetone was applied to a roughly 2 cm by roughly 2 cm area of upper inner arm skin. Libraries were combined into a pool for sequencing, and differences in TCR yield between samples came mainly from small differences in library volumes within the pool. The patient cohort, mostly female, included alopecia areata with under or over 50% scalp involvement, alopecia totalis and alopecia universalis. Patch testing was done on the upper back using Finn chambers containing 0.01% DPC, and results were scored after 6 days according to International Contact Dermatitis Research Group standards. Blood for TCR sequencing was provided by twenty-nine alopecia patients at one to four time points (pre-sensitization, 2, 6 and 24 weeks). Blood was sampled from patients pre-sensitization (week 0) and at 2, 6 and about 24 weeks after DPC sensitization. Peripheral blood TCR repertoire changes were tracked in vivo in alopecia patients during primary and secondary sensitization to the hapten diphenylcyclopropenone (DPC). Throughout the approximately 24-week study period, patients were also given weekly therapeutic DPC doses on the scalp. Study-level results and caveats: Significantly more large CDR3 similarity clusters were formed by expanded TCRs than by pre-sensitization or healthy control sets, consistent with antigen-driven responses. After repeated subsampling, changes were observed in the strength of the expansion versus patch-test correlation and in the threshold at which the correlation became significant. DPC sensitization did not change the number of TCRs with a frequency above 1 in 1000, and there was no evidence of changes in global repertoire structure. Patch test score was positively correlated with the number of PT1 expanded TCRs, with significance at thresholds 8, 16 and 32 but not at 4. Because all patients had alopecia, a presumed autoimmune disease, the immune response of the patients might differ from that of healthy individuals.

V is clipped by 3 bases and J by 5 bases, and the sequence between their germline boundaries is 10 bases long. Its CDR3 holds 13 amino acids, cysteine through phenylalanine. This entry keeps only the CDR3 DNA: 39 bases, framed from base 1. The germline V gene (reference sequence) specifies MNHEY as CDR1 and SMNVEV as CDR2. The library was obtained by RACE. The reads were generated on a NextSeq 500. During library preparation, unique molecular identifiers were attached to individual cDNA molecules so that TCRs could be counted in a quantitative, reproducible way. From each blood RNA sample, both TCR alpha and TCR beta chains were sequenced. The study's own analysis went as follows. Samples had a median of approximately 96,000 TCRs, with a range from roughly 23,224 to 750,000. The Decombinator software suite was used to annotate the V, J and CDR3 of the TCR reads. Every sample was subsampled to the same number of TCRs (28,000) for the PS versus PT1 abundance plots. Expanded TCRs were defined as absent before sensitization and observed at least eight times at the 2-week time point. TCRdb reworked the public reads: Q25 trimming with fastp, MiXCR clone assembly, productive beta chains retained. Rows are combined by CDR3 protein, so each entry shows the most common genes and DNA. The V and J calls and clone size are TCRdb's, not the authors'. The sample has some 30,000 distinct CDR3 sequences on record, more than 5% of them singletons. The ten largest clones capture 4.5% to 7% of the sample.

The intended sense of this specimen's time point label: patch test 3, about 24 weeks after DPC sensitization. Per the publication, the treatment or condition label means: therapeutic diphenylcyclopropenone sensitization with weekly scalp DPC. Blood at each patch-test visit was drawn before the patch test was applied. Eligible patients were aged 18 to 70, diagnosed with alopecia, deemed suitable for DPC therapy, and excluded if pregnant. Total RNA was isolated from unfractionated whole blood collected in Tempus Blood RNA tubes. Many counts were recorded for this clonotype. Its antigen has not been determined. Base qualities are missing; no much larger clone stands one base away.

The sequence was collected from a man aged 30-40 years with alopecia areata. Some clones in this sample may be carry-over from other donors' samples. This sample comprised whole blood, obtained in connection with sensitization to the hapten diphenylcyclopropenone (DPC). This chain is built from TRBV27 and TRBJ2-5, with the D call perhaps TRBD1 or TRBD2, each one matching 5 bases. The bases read TGTGCCAGCAGTTTTGGGACCCGGGAGACCCAGTACTTC. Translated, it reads CASSFGTRETQYF.